This T cell receptor (beta chain) was captured by sequencing in a study of T cells in Graves' hyperthyroidism and ophthalmopathy. In this sample, this clonotype turned up a few times. Germline V gene sequence: CDR1 SEHNR, CDR2 FQNEAQ (reference sequence). The CDR3 has 17 residues. Trimming pared 8 bases from V and 0 bases from J, leaving 23 bases between. RNA transcripts yielded amplified TCR beta CDR3 regions. The TCR CDR3 was amplified in a first-round RT-PCR using the HTBI primer set. Each CDR3 protein is one row after TCRdb ran MiXCR on the multiplex PCR reads. The sample includes 500,000 to 600,000 distinct CDR3 sequences, 46% of them seen just once.

The chain recombines TRBV7-9 with TRBJ2-7, with D unresolved. The TCR sequence derives from a woman aged 18 to 35 with Graves' hyperthyroidism. Material for sequencing was peripheral blood or thyroid tissue (not recorded which). CDR3 nucleotides: TGTGCCAGCTCACTTTCGCCGGCCTCCACCCTCTCCTACGAGCAGTACTTC. This codes for CASSLSPASTLSYEQYF. Complete variable domain (other parts from reference TRBV7-9 and TRBJ2-7): DTGVSQNPRHKITKRGQNVTFRCDPISEHNRLYWYRQTLGQGPEFLTYFQNEAQLEKSRLLSDRFSAERPKGSFSTLEIQRTEQGDSAMYLCASSLSPASTLSYEQYFGPGTRLTVT.